A selection of T cell receptor beta chains follows, all from one sample in a study of response to subunit inactivated influenza vaccine. One entry per CDR3 protein results from TCRdb running MiXCR on the RT-PCR reads. The sample records 400,000 to 650,000 distinct CDR3 sequences, 7.2% being singletons. This specimen consisted of PBMCs from blood, obtained about 24 months after vaccination. All receptors come from a man between 45 and 75 years old who received an inactivated influenza vaccine. Each CDR3 is given with its conserved first and last residue. The D gene is left open where the match is weak. Some rows have no size entry. The others give once, few or many, or a class for an expanded clone.

D gene,clone size,V gene,J gene,CDR3 protein,CDR3 DNA
NA,few,TRBV7-8,TRBJ2-7,CASSLSAGGHEQYF,TGTGCCAGCAGCTTATCTGCAGGGGGGCACGAGCAGTACTTC
TRBD2,many,TRBV12-3/TRBV12-4,TRBJ2-1,CASSFSGTSGASYNEQFF,TGTGCCAGCAGTTTTTCCGGGACTAGCGGAGCCTCCTACAATGAGCAGTTCTTC
TRBD1,few,TRBV6-5,TRBJ1-2,CASSRGVGGYTF,TGTGCCAGCAGCAGGGGGGTGGGTGGCTACACCTTC
TRBD1,few,TRBV7-2,TRBJ2-1,CASSLNGQGLSLF,TGTGCCAGCAGCCTAAATGGACAGGGGTTGTCACTCTTC
NA,few,TRBV7-2,TRBJ1-2,CASSADGVGGYTF,TGTGCCAGCAGCGCAGACGGGGTGGGTGGCTACACCTTC
NA,few,TRBV9,TRBJ2-5,CASSVTEGETQYF,TGTGCCAGCAGCGTAACGGAGGGAGAGACCCAGTACTTC
TRBD1,many,TRBV12-3/TRBV12-4,TRBJ2-2,CASSPGQGIFSDTGELFF,TGTGCCAGCAGTCCGGGACAGGGAATATTTTCGGACACCGGGGAGCTGTTTTTT
NA,many,TRBV20-1,TRBJ1-2,CSGRSYGYTF,TGCAGTGGAAGGAGCTATGGCTACACCTTC
NA,few,TRBV7-9,TRBJ2-1,CASSHLPGEKLTNEQFF,TGTGCCAGCAGCCACTTACCCGGGGAAAAGTTGACCAATGAGCAGTTCTTC
NA,few,TRBV6-2/TRBV6-3,TRBJ2-7,CASSLTNEQYF,TGTGCCAGCAGTCTAACCAACGAGCAGTACTTC
TRBD1,NA,TRBV19,TRBJ1-5,CASSMGGTADQPQHF,TGTGCCAGTAGTATGGGGGGGACAGCAGACCAGCCCCAGCATTTT
TRBD2,few,TRBV15,TRBJ2-1,CATSSSGGAIFEQFF,TGTGCCACCAGCAGTAGCGGGGGGGCGATCTTTGAGCAGTTCTTC
NA,few,TRBV11-2,TRBJ2-2,CASTPNPGGHTGELFF,TGTGCCAGCACTCCAAACCCTGGGGGGCACACCGGGGAGCTGTTTTTT
NA,few,TRBV7-2,TRBJ2-1,CASSLGDSRQFF,TGTGCCAGCAGCTTAGGAGACTCGAGGCAGTTCTTC
NA,few,TRBV10-3,TRBJ1-5,CAISDGVDSNQPQHF,TGTGCCATCAGTGATGGGGTGGATAGCAATCAGCCCCAGCATTTT
TRBD1,few,TRBV12-3/TRBV12-4,TRBJ1-4,CASRRTGGDEKLFF,TGTGCCAGCAGAAGGACAGGGGGGGATGAAAAACTGTTTTTT
NA,many,TRBV4-3,TRBJ2-3,CASSQVGAATDTQYF,TGCGCCAGCAGCCAAGTTGGGGCAGCCACAGATACGCAGTATTTT
NA,many,TRBV12-3/TRBV12-4,TRBJ2-2,CASSFWLANTGELFF,TGTGCCAGCAGTTTTTGGCTAGCAAACACCGGGGAGCTGTTTTTT
TRBD2,many,TRBV7-2,TRBJ2-7,CASSFVAGSYEQYF,TGTGCCAGCAGCTTCGTAGCGGGATCCTACGAGCAGTACTTC
TRBD2,few,TRBV20-1,TRBJ2-3,CSAPDPTSGSTDTQYF,TGCAGTGCCCCCGATCCCACTAGCGGTAGCACAGATACGCAGTATTTT
TRBD2,many,TRBV24-1,TRBJ2-1,CATSDFKAGGVNEQFF,TGTGCCACCAGTGATTTTAAAGCGGGAGGGGTCAATGAGCAGTTCTTC
TRBD1,NA,TRBV20-1,TRBJ2-7,CSADARRQGPYEQYF,TGCAGTGCTGATGCACGCCGACAGGGACCCTACGAGCAGTACTTC
NA,few,TRBV5-5,TRBJ2-7,CASSLDVPGEQYF,TGTGCCAGCAGCCTGGACGTTCCGGGGGAGCAGTACTTC
TRBD1,NA,TRBV29-1,TRBJ1-2,CSVQRQGGYTF,TGCAGCGTCCAAAGACAGGGTGGCTACACCTTC